This TCR beta chain was documented in a study of T cells in Graves' hyperthyroidism and ophthalmopathy. It was RNA transcripts that yielded the amplified TCR beta CDR3 regions. Using the HTBI primer set, a first-round RT-PCR was run on the TCR CDR3. Via MiXCR, TCRdb re-called the multiplex PCR reads, giving one row per CDR3 protein. The table has about 350,000 distinct CDR3 sequences, around 18% seen once. Trimming pared 5 bases from V and 5 bases from J, leaving 6 bases between. This CDR3 spans 10 amino acids. Germline lookup yields CDR1 SQVTM and CDR2 ANQGSEA. The TCR sequence derives from a woman in her forties with Graves' ophthalmopathy. This sequence joins TRBV29-1 and TRBJ2-5; TRBD1 is a possible D gene (5 bases). The material sequenced was blood. CDR3 sequence reads: CSVKGETQYF. Here the CDR3 DNA reads TGCAGCGTTAAGGGGGAGACCCAGTACTTC.